These 14 T cell receptor beta chains were all obtained from the same sample, sequenced in a study of shared clonotypes between healthy human individuals. Assay used: immunoSEQ multiplex PCR; TCRdb lists only in-frame clones, some missing. This table has about 2.4 million clones, over 85% appearing once. The sample was naive CD4+ T cells from PBMCs. The subset denotes: CD45RA+ positively selected. The receptors here all came from a man between 18 and 35 years old in good health. Some clones in this sample may be carry-over from other donors' samples.

The chain has TRBV19 and TRBJ2-2, with D tentatively TRBD1 (5 bases). Germline values: CDR1 LNHDA, CDR2 SQIVND (reference sequence). The CDR3 has 14 amino acids. V lost 8 bases to trimming and J lost 2 bases, with 12 bases between them. CDR3 in DNA: TGTGCCAGTGAAACAGGATTTAACACCGGGGAGCTGTTTTTT. This translates into CASETGFNTGELFF.

This clone was recorded only once. Other DNA sequences from this sample encode an identical CDR3 as well. This chain uses TRBV18 with TRBJ2-7, with 7 bases aligning to TRBD2. V shed 2 bases and J 3 bases; nucleotides not matched to a gene: 1. Looked up from germline, CDR1 is KGHSH and CDR2 is LQKENI. This CDR3 is 13 amino acids long. The CDR3 here is CASSPSGIYEQYF. CDR3 DNA: TGTGCCAGCTCACCAAGCGGGATCTACGAGCAGTACTTC.

This CDR3 reads CASSLFTNEKLFF. The DNA for the CDR3 is TGTGCCAGCAGTTTATTTACTAATGAAAAACTGTTTTTT. The chain recombines TRBV27 with TRBJ1-4; D is ambiguous. Germline V gene data show CDR1 as MNHEY and CDR2 as SMNVEV (reference sequence). The CDR3 length is 13 residues. V was pared by 1 base and J by 2 bases, with 2 bases between.

The chain recombines TRBV9 with TRBJ2-3; 9 positions match TRBD2. The CDR3 is 15 residues long. V shed 4 bases and J 1 base; nucleotides not matched to a gene: 4. CDR1 and CDR2 from the germline V gene are SGDLS and YYNGEE. The CDR3 sequence is CASSTPSGGTDTQYF. DNA for the CDR3: TGTGCCAGCAGCACTCCTAGCGGGGGCACAGATACGCAGTATTTT.

This clone was counted only a few times. The chain recombines TRBV10-3 with TRBJ1-1; D might be TRBD1 (5 bases). This CDR3 contains 14 residues. Germline values: CDR1 ENHRY, CDR2 SYGVKD. V lost 6 bases and J lost 1, with 12 bases in between. The CDR3 nucleotides read TGTGCCATCAGGCCCCGGCAGGGGAACACTGAAGCTTTCTTT. This sequence encodes CAIRPRQGNTEAFF.

This chain connects TRBV5-1 to TRBJ2-3, with TRBD2 matching 10 bases. Germline loops: CDR1 SGHRS, CDR2 YFSETQ. The CDR3 is 15 amino acids. Losses at the gene ends were 4 bases for V and 0 bases for J; bases not matched to a gene: 2. The CDR3 protein is CASSTGLASTDTQYF. The CDR3 DNA sequence: TGCGCCAGCAGCACGGGACTAGCGAGCACAGATACGCAGTATTTT.

This clone was counted only a few times. CDR3 bases: TGTGCCAGCAGGGGACAGCCGGATCAGCCCCAGCATTTT. Protein product: CASRGQPDQPQHF. The chain recombines TRBV28 with TRBJ1-5; TRBD1 matches at 7 bases. Per germline, CDR1 MDHEN and CDR2 SYDVKM. V gave up 6 bases and J gave up 5 bases; unmatched junction bases: 4. This CDR3 has 13 amino acids.

V and J are TRBV29-1 and TRBJ1-3; D is ambiguous. Germline CDR1 is SQVTM and CDR2 is ANQGSEA. This CDR3 region has 14 residues. With 4 bases removed from V and 0 bases from J, the gap between germline ends came to 10 bases. CDR3 sequence: CSVGTHASGNTIYF. DNA of the CDR3: TGCAGCGTTGGGACGCATGCCTCTGGAAACACCATATATTTT.

The CDR3 region has the DNA TGTGCCAGCAGCGCGCAGATCGGGACAGGGTTAAACACCATATATTTT. Its translation is CASSAQIGTGLNTIYF. The rearrangement uses TRBV9 and TRBJ1-3, with 9 bases identical to TRBD1. V gave up 3 bases and J gave up 6 bases; unmatched junction bases: 10. The CDR3 covers 16 residues. The germline gives CDR1 SGDLS, CDR2 YYNGEE.

About this clone: This specimen includes other DNA sequences encoding the same CDR3. This rearrangement joins TRBV4-2 to TRBJ1-2; D is undetermined. Trimming pared 0 bases from V and 8 bases from J, leaving 4 bases between. The CDR3 runs 11 residues. In germline, CDR1 is LGHNA, CDR2 YNFKEQ. The CDR3 region has the DNA TGTGCCAGCAGCCAAGAAGGCGGCTACACCTTC. This sequence encodes CASSQEGGYTF.

The chain couples TRBV27 to TRBJ1-2, with D possibly being TRBD1 (6 bases). V lost 5 bases, J lost 7 bases, and 14 bases lay in between. CDR1 and CDR2 (germline): MNHEY, SMNVEV (reference sequence). The CDR3 length is 13 residues. Here the CDR3 reads CASSRTGKFGYTF. The CDR3 DNA is TGTGCCAGCAGTCGTACAGGGAAATTTGGCTACACCTTC.

Here the CDR3 reads CASRSPYSYNEQFF. The CDR3 bases are TGTGCCAGCAGGTCCCCTTACAGCTACAATGAGCAGTTCTTC. The chain has TRBV27 and TRBJ2-1, with D unresolved. The CDR3 is 14 residues long. V was trimmed by 6 bases and J by 3 bases, leaving 12 bases between them. Germline assignment: CDR1 MNHEY and CDR2 SMNVEV (reference sequence).

The chain links TRBV5-4 to TRBJ2-7; D may be TRBD2 (6 bases). Germline V gene data show CDR1 as SGHNT and CDR2 as YYREEE (reference sequence). Trimming left V 3 bases short and J 6 bases short, with 16 bases between. The length of the CDR3 is 14 residues. CDR3 DNA: TGTGCCAGCAGCTCCGGCGGGGTTGCTGGCGAGCAGTACTTC. The encoded protein is CASSSGGVAGEQYF.

The rearrangement uses TRBV27 and TRBJ1-2; possibly TRBD1 for D (6 bases). The CDR3 is made up of 15 amino acids. Germline CDR1 and CDR2: MNHEY and SMNVEV (reference sequence). V lost 6 bases and J 9 bases, leaving 23 bases between the germline ends. For the CDR3, the DNA is TGTGCCAGCAGCGAAACCATGGGTCAGGGGTCACGCTACACCTTC. This translates into CASSETMGQGSRYTF.